Below, 2 T cell receptor beta chains from the same sample are listed, as sequenced in a study of blood T cell repertoires in COVID-19. The assay was immunoSEQ multiplex PCR, and TCRdb's table has in-frame clones only and misses some. The top ten hold more than 1.4% of the sample, which has fewer than 500,000 clones, 86% seen once. The specimen was peripheral blood. Every receptor here comes from a woman younger than 45 with active or convalescent COVID-19.

This chain connects TRBV19 to TRBJ2-7, with 7 bases identical to TRBD1. Trimming at V came to 3 bases and at J to 3 bases, leaving 8 bases not matched to a gene. Germline CDR1 and CDR2: LNHDA and SQIVND (reference sequence). The length of the CDR3 is 15 residues. The CDR3 DNA reads TGTGCCAGTAGTATTAACTTCGGACAGGACTACGAGCAGTACTTC. Translation gives CASSINFGQDYEQYF.

V and J are TRBV4-1 and TRBJ1-1, with D unresolved. The CDR3 totals 14 residues. CDR1 is MGHRA, CDR2 YSYEKL, per germline. V lost 9 bases and J 1 base, leaving 15 bases between the germline ends. CDR3 nucleotides: TGCGCCAGTAACGGGTTTTTGGGGAACACTGAAGCTTTCTTT. Translated: CASNGFLGNTEAFF.